Reported below is one T cell receptor beta chain. This sample was included in a study of blood T cell repertoires in COVID-19. Here immunoSEQ multiplex PCR was the method, and the copy in TCRdb shows in-frame clones only, minus some. The table has 220,000 or so clones, roughly 84% seen once; the top ten hold 4.5% to 6%. The CDR3 sequence is 18 residues long. Trimming at V came to 2 bases and at J to 6 bases, leaving 14 bases not matched to a gene. In germline, CDR1 is LNHDA, CDR2 SQIVND (reference sequence). This chain connects TRBV19 to TRBJ1-2, with 11 nucleotides matching TRBD1. The sequenced sample consisted of peripheral blood. The origin of this receptor is a woman aged 55-75 years who had recovered from COVID-19. The CDR3 DNA is TGTGCCAGTAGTATAAATGATGGACAGGGGGCTAGACGGGATGGCTACACCTTC. This codes for CASSINDGQGARRDGYTF.